One TCR beta chain is described in this entry. These data originate in a study of shared clonotypes between healthy human individuals. The trim removed 2 bases at V and 2 bases at J, leaving 6 bases unmatched. This CDR3 spans 16 amino acids. Germline CDR1 is SGHRS and CDR2 is YFSETQ. Some clones are missing from TCRdb's copy, which holds only in-frame ones; the method was immunoSEQ multiplex PCR. The data show 2 million to 3 million clones, approximately 94% seen once. The clonotype originates from a man aged 18 to 35 in good health. Some clones in this sample may be carry-over from other donors' samples. The chain uses TRBV5-1 and TRBJ1-4; 7 bases are shared with TRBD1. Sequences were obtained from naive CD4+ T cells from PBMCs. The subset here: CD45RA+ positively selected. CDR3 nucleotide sequence: TGCGCCAGCAGCTTATACAGGGGATCGACTAATGAAAAACTGTTTTTT. It translates to CASSLYRGSTNEKLFF.